Below, 26 T cell receptor beta chains from the same sample are listed, as sequenced in a study of OX40 agonist ivuxolimab in advanced cancers. Data came from immunoSEQ multiplex PCR; TCRdb stores just in-frame clones and leaves some out. Counted here are 52,000 or so clones, around four fifths occurring once; the ten biggest clones make up approximately 3%. Source: CD4+ or CD8+ T cells sorted from blood, taken in a trial of the OX40 agonist ivuxolimab. The receptors were sampled from an adult with an advanced solid tumor such as melanoma, head and neck, liver or kidney cancer.

The gene calls are TRBV19 and TRBJ1-5; perhaps TRBD1 as D (6 bases). The CDR3 is made up of 15 amino acids. Germline CDR1 LNHDA, CDR2 SQIVND (reference sequence). Trimming shortened V by 8 bases and J by 4 bases, and 18 bases separated the two germline ends. The CDR3 DNA sequence: TGTGCCAGTCTTACTGAGGGGGGCAGAAATCAGCCCCAGCATTTT. It yields the protein CASLTEGGRNQPQHF.

J is TRBJ1-1 and V is TRBV19, with D perhaps TRBD1 (6 bases). With 1 base removed from V and 0 bases from J, the gap between germline ends came to 12 bases. CDR3 size: 16 residues. CDR1 LNHDA and CDR2 SQIVND come from the germline V gene (reference sequence). The chain's CDR3 is CASSIGPGDMNTEAFF. CDR3 DNA sequence: TGTGCCAGTAGTATAGGTCCAGGGGACATGAACACTGAAGCTTTCTTT. The entire variable domain, with the rest obtained from reference TRBV19 and TRBJ1-1, is as follows: DGGITQSPKYLFRKEGQNVTLSCEQNLNHDAMYWYRQDPGQGLRLIYYSQIVNDFQKGDIAEGYSVSREKKESFPLTVTSAQKNPTAFYLCASSIGPGDMNTEAFFGQGTRLTVV.

The chain has TRBV6-1 and TRBJ2-1; 13 bases align to TRBD2. The germline V gene has CDR1 MNHNS and CDR2 SASEGT. The J segment lost 0 bases and the V segment lost 6 bases, leaving 8 bases of the junction unmatched. The CDR3 covers 18 residues. CDR3 sequence (DNA): TGTGCCAGCAGAGAACTAGCGGGAGGGCCCTACTCCTACAATGAGCAGTTCTTC. It specifies CASRELAGGPYSYNEQFF.

This chain links TRBV18 with TRBJ1-2; D unresolved. V was clipped by 4 bases and J by 0 bases, with 6 bases between them. Looked up from germline, CDR1 is KGHSH and CDR2 is LQKENI. The CDR3 spans 13 residues. The CDR3 bases are TGTGCCAGCTCACAGGGCTCTAACTATGGCTACACCTTC. It encodes CASSQGSNYGYTF.

The CDR3 loop is CAIRGLAEYEQYF. As DNA, the CDR3 is TGTGCCATCAGAGGGTTAGCAGAGTACGAGCAGTACTTC. The chain combines TRBV10-3 with TRBJ2-7; unclear D gene. Germline CDR1 ENHRY, CDR2 SYGVKD. This CDR3 has 13 residues. Between the trimmed V and J ends, which lost 6 bases and 4 bases, there was a span of 13 bases.

This clone has only a few counts. This chain links TRBV7-9 with TRBJ2-7; D may be TRBD2 (6 bases). The CDR3 sequence is 14 residues long. V gave up 5 bases and J gave up 6 bases, with 17 bases separating them. Germline V CDR1 and CDR2: SEHNR, FQNEAQ (reference sequence). The CDR3 sequence: CASSATTKGLEQYF. DNA for the CDR3: TGTGCCAGCAGCGCTACCACTAAGGGACTCGAGCAGTACTTC.

The chain recombines TRBV7-6 with TRBJ2-2; 7 bases are a match to TRBD2. V was pared by 0 bases and J by 1 base, with 2 bases of the junction left unmatched. This CDR3 spans 16 amino acids. Germline V gene data show CDR1 as SGHVS and CDR2 as FNYEAQ. The CDR3 DNA reads as TGTGCCAGCAGCTTAGCTTCGGGAGGGAACACCGGGGAGCTGTTTTTT. Protein product: CASSLASGGNTGELFF.

The J gene is TRBJ2-5, the V gene TRBV11-1; 11 bases are shared with TRBD2. The CDR3 covers 16 residues. In germline, CDR1 is SGHAT, CDR2 FQDESV (reference sequence). Trimming at V came to 5 bases and at J to 4 bases, leaving 9 bases not matched to a gene. The CDR3 spells CASSHRSGGAPETQYF. CDR3 DNA sequence: TGTGCCAGCAGCCACCGTAGCGGGGGGGCCCCAGAGACCCAGTACTTC. The full variable domain, in which reference TRBV11-1 and TRBJ2-5 provide the parts outside the CDR3, is EAEVAQSPRYKITEKSQAVAFWCDPISGHATLYWYRQILGQGPELLVQFQDESVVDDSQLPKDRFSAERLKGVDSTLKIQPAELGDSAMYLCASSHRSGGAPETQYFGPGTRLLVL.

V and J are TRBV5-1 and TRBJ1-4; 7 bases fit TRBD1. Trimming took 3 bases from V and 7 from J; bases not matched to a gene: 6. This CDR3 is 14 amino acids long. Germline CDR1 and CDR2: SGHRS and YFSETQ. The chain's CDR3 is CASSSRQGSEKLFF. CDR3 sequence (DNA): TGCGCCAGCAGCTCGAGACAGGGCAGTGAAAAACTGTTTTTT.

The V and J genes are TRBV28 and TRBJ2-1, with 11 bases identical to TRBD2. J was trimmed by 6 bases and V by 4 bases; bases with no gene match: 2. The CDR3 is made up of 14 amino acids. CDR1 MDHEN and CDR2 SYDVKM come from the germline V gene. The CDR3 DNA sequence: TGTGCCAGCAGTTCTAGCGGGAGGCCCAATGAGCAGTTCTTC. This sequence encodes CASSSSGRPNEQFF.

The genes are TRBV29-1 and TRBJ2-5, with D hard to call. The CDR3 extends over 13 amino acids. Germline assignment: CDR1 SQVTM and CDR2 ANQGSEA. Trimming removed 3 bases from V and 10 bases from J, with 18 bases in between. The CDR3 is CSVDLDKRLGQYF. Here the CDR3 DNA reads TGCAGCGTTGATTTGGATAAGAGGTTGGGCCAGTACTTC.

The chain carries TRBV7-2 and TRBJ1-3; D is perhaps TRBD1 (5 bases). V shed 2 bases and J shed 4 bases, with 12 bases lying between them. This CDR3 has 15 residues. Germline CDR1 SGHTA, CDR2 FQGNSA. The CDR3 DNA reads as TGTGCCAGCAGCTTAATCGGGGCGCAGGGAAACACCATATATTTT. Translation: CASSLIGAQGNTIYF.

The chain has TRBV5-1 and TRBJ2-7; D is perhaps TRBD1 (6 bases). Germline V gives CDR1 SGHRS, CDR2 YFSETQ. This CDR3 contains 15 residues. V gave up 2 bases and J gave up 3 bases, with 15 bases separating them. CDR3 protein: CASSFLPDSDYEQYF. In nucleotides, the CDR3 is TGCGCCAGCAGCTTTCTTCCGGACAGCGACTACGAGCAGTACTTC.

V is TRBV6-5 and J is TRBJ2-1; D remains ambiguous. The CDR3 is made up of 14 amino acids. Trimming pared 6 bases from V and 3 bases from J, leaving 12 bases between. Per germline, CDR1 MNHEY and CDR2 SVGAGI. The CDR3 reads CASSPRADYNEQFF. The CDR3 DNA is TGTGCCAGCAGCCCCCGGGCGGACTACAATGAGCAGTTCTTC.

The chain links TRBV5-4 to TRBJ2-7, with 7 bases identical to TRBD2. Germline V gene sequence: CDR1 SGHNT, CDR2 YYREEE (reference sequence). The junction had 6 bases not matched to a gene; V was cut back by 0 bases and J by 3 bases. There are 15 residues in the CDR3. In DNA form, the CDR3 reads TGTGCCAGCAGCTTGGCTGGCGGGAGAGGCTACGAGCAGTACTTC. This sequence encodes CASSLAGGRGYEQYF.

The genes are TRBV18 and TRBJ1-2; D is unclear. The CDR3 contains 16 residues. Germline lookup yields CDR1 KGHSH and CDR2 LQKENI. The ends were cut back, 2 bases at V and 1 base at J, with 14 bases in the middle. CDR3 loop: CASSPRAESSNYGYTF. In nucleotides, the CDR3 is TGTGCCAGCTCACCAAGGGCAGAATCTAGTAACTATGGCTACACCTTC.

The J gene is TRBJ2-4, the V gene TRBV30; no reliable D call. Germline values: CDR1 GTSNPN, CDR2 SVGIG (reference sequence). Trimming left V 4 bases short and J 1 base short, with 14 bases between. The CDR3 has 15 amino acids. Here the CDR3 DNA reads TGTGCCTGGACTCTGGCTGGGCTGGCCAAAAACATTCAGTACTTC. It is translated as CAWTLAGLAKNIQYF.

V and J are TRBV7-2 and TRBJ2-7; D gene ambiguous. The CDR3 runs 12 residues. V shed 2 bases and J shed 2 bases, with 4 bases lying between them. From germline, CDR1 is SGHTA and CDR2 FQGNSA. CDR3 coding DNA: TGTGCCAGCAGCTTATCTGCCTACGAGCAGTACTTC. Translated, it gives CASSLSAYEQYF.

The rearrangement joins TRBV6-1 to TRBJ2-5; 11 bases match TRBD2. The CDR3 has 17 residues. V lost 2 bases and J lost 2; bases outside the gene matches: 7. Germline V gene lookup returns CDR1 MNHNS and CDR2 SASEGT. The chain's CDR3 is CASSENSASGRQETQYF. The DNA for the CDR3 is TGTGCCAGCAGTGAAAATTCGGCTAGCGGGAGGCAAGAGACCCAGTACTTC.

This clone was found once. This chain joins TRBV18 and TRBJ1-5; D unresolved. Germline V lookup: CDR1 KGHSH, CDR2 LQKENI. V lost 0 bases and J lost 0, with 6 bases in between. The CDR3 consists of 15 residues. The CDR3 reads CASSPPPYSNQPQHF. Here the CDR3 DNA reads TGTGCCAGCTCACCACCGCCTTATAGCAATCAGCCCCAGCATTTT. The full variable domain, its missing parts supplied by reference TRBV18 and TRBJ1-5, is NAGVMQNPRHLVRRRGQEARLRCSPMKGHSHVYWYRQLPEEGLKFMVYLQKENIIDESGMPKERFSAEFPKEGPSILRIQQVVRGDSAAYFCASSPPPYSNQPQHFGDGTRLSIL.

V usage is TRBV7-9 and J usage is TRBJ2-2; D unresolved. V was clipped by 3 bases and J by 0 bases, with 8 bases between them. Germline lookup yields CDR1 SEHNR and CDR2 FQNEAQ (reference sequence). CDR3 size: 15 residues. CDR3 region: CASSFHTANTGELFF. In nucleotides, the CDR3 is TGTGCCAGCAGCTTCCACACCGCGAACACCGGGGAGCTGTTTTTT.

This chain connects TRBV6-5 to TRBJ1-2; D perhaps matches TRBD1 (6 bases). The CDR3 totals 13 residues. The V gene's germline CDR1 is MNHEY and CDR2 SVGAGI. Trimming removed 6 bases at V and 3 bases at J, with 11 bases between. CDR3 DNA sequence: TGTGCCAGCAGGAGGGACATCGACTATGGCTACACCTTC. Translation: CASRRDIDYGYTF.

This clone has just a few counts. V gene TRBV6-5 combines with J gene TRBJ2-2; 10 bases match TRBD1. The J segment lost 8 bases and the V segment lost 6 bases, leaving 6 bases of the junction unmatched. CDR3 length equals 14 residues. Germline V gives CDR1 MNHEY, CDR2 SVGAGI. This CDR3 reads CASRGQGLPGELFF. For the CDR3, the DNA is TGTGCCAGCAGGGGACAGGGGCTGCCTGGGGAGCTGTTTTTT.

V gene TRBV23-1 combines with J gene TRBJ1-2; D gene uncertain. TRBV23-1 qualifies as an ORF whose function is uncertain. The CDR3 runs to 15 residues. Between the trimmed V and J ends, which lost 3 bases and 4 bases, there was a span of 15 bases. CDR3 loop: CASSQRRPGIYGYTF. CDR3 in DNA: TGCGCCAGCAGTCAGAGACGACCTGGTATCTATGGCTACACCTTC.

This chain joins TRBV2 and TRBJ2-3; 10 nucleotides agree with TRBD2. CDR1 is SNHLY, CDR2 FYNNEI, per germline. The CDR3 loop spans 18 amino acids. With 4 bases clipped from V and 6 bases from J, the junction kept 16 bases outside the gene matches. CDR3 residues: CASSGVGAGGPWSDTQYF. DNA for the CDR3: TGTGCCAGCAGTGGGGTAGGAGCGGGGGGGCCCTGGAGCGATACGCAGTATTTT.

This sequence joins TRBV30 and TRBJ2-2; D may be TRBD1 (5 bases). The CDR3 has 15 amino acids. The germline V and J ends were trimmed by 3 bases and 0 bases, with 11 bases remaining between them. Germline assignment: CDR1 GTSNPN and CDR2 SVGIG (reference sequence). CDR3: CAWRWVQANTGELFF. In nucleotides, the CDR3 is TGTGCCTGGAGGTGGGTACAGGCGAACACCGGGGAGCTGTTTTTT.